A selection of T cell receptor beta chains follows, all from one sample in a study of beta chain features in type 1 diabetes. Repertoires were generated with immunoSEQ multiplex PCR, while TCRdb's copy carries only in-frame clones and drops some. The repertoire consists of around 310,000 clones, with about 13% occurring once and the leading ten covering about 0.016%. What was sequenced was naive CD4+ T cells from blood. These receptors all stem from a woman under 30 with type 1 diabetes. The CDR3 runs from the conserved cysteine through the conserved F or W. D genes are given only for firm matches. Size is omitted from some rows. Given values are once, few, many or a class for expanded clones.

cdr3_aa	cdr3_nt	d_call	clone_size	v_call	j_call
CASSPGGGPMNTEAFF	TGCGCCAGCAGCCCCGGGGGGGGGCCTATGAACACTGAAGCTTTCTTT	NA	few	TRBV4-1	TRBJ1-1
CASSLTGLYSYNEQFF	TGTGCCAGCAGTTTAACCGGACTATACTCCTACAATGAGCAGTTCTTC	NA	few	TRBV6-5	TRBJ2-1
CASSAVGRQDTQYF	TGTGCCAGCAGTGCGGTGGGGCGACAAGATACGCAGTATTTT	NA	NA	TRBV6-1	TRBJ2-3
CSAATGRGTDTQYF	TGCAGCGCGGCGACAGGGCGTGGGACAGATACGCAGTATTTT	TRBD1	NA	TRBV29-1	TRBJ2-3
CASSQTQGLGEQFF	TGCGCCAGCAGCCAGACACAGGGGTTGGGTGAGCAGTTCTTC	TRBD1	few	TRBV5-1	TRBJ2-1
CASATGPGWTEAFF	TGTGCCAGTGCTACAGGGCCGGGGTGGACTGAAGCTTTCTTT	NA	NA	TRBV6-5	TRBJ1-1
CAWSAQGEYGYTF	TGTGCCTGGAGTGCCCAGGGGGAGTATGGCTACACCTTC	TRBD1	few	TRBV30	TRBJ1-2
CASDAGLAGTGELFF	TGTGCCAGCGACGCCGGGCTGGCGGGCACCGGGGAGCTGTTTTTT	NA	NA	TRBV5-5	TRBJ2-2
CASSGEGDYGYTF	TGTGCCAGCAGCGGCGAGGGGGACTATGGCTACACCTTC	NA	few	TRBV7-9	TRBJ1-2
CSVEQQAGYTF	TGCAGCGTTGAACAACAGGCCGGCTACACCTTC	NA	few	TRBV29-1	TRBJ1-2
CASSSRQSILQTEAFF	TGTGCCAGCTCATCTAGACAGAGCATCCTTCAAACTGAAGCTTTCTTT	NA	NA	TRBV18	TRBJ1-1
CASSPWRGRSYNEQFF	TGTGCCAGCAGTCCCTGGCGGGGGAGATCCTACAATGAGCAGTTCTTC	TRBD2	NA	TRBV27	TRBJ2-1
CASSLKLAPYEQYF	TGTGCCAGCAGTTTAAAGCTAGCCCCCTACGAGCAGTACTTC	NA	few	TRBV28	TRBJ2-7
CASSPGRVSSYNEQFF	TGTGCCAGCAGCCCCGGTCGGGTTTCTAGCTACAATGAGCAGTTCTTC	NA	NA	TRBV7-9	TRBJ2-1
CASSSRGDPKETQYF	TGTGCCAGCAGCTCTCGGGGGGACCCCAAAGAGACCCAGTACTTC	TRBD2	NA	TRBV28	TRBJ2-5
CASSQSSRQGANTEAFF	TGCGCCAGCAGTCAATCGTCGAGACAGGGGGCGAACACTGAAGCTTTCTTT	TRBD1	NA	TRBV23-1	TRBJ1-1
CASSPRRVAIWVDEQFF	TGCGCCAGCAGCCCCAGGAGGGTCGCCATATGGGTCGATGAGCAGTTCTTC	NA	NA	TRBV4-3	TRBJ2-1
CASSLAADIQYF	TGTGCCAGCAGTTTAGCAGCGGACATTCAGTACTTC	NA	few	TRBV28	TRBJ2-4
CASSPGAGHGEQYF	TGTGCCAGCTCACCAGGGGCAGGTCATGGGGAGCAGTACTTC	NA	few	TRBV18	TRBJ2-7
CASSASGRPQETQYF	TGTGCCAGCAGCGCTAGCGGGAGGCCCCAAGAGACCCAGTACTTC	TRBD2	NA	TRBV9	TRBJ2-5
CASSVGLDYEQYF	TGTGCCAGCAGCGTAGGACTAGACTACGAGCAGTACTTC	NA	NA	TRBV9	TRBJ2-7
CASRTTDDYGYTF	TGTGCCAGTAGAACGACAGATGACTATGGCTACACCTTC	NA	few	TRBV19	TRBJ1-2
CASSLGTRDNEQFF	TGCGCCAGCAGCTTGGGTACTAGGGATAATGAGCAGTTCTTC	NA	few	TRBV5-1	TRBJ2-1
CASSSTRQQETQYF	TGTGCCAGCAGTTCCACCCGTCAGCAAGAGACCCAGTACTTC	NA	few	TRBV6-6	TRBJ2-5
CASSFAPDTNEKLFF	TGTGCCAGCAGCTTCGCTCCAGATACTAATGAAAAACTGTTTTTT	NA	NA	TRBV7-2	TRBJ1-4
CASSLIRTSYSYEQFF	TGTGCCAGCAGCTTAATCCGGACTAGTTATAGTTATGAGCAGTTCTTC	TRBD2	NA	TRBV11-2	TRBJ2-1
CASSSPGPSAHNEQFF	TGTGCCAGCAGCTCCCCGGGTCCCAGCGCGCACAATGAGCAGTTCTTC	NA	few	TRBV7-8	TRBJ2-1
CASSSDRGAPGELFF	TGTGCCAGCAGCTCGGACAGGGGCGCCCCGGGGGAGCTGTTTTTT	TRBD1	NA	TRBV7-9	TRBJ2-2
CASRGTGREQYF	TGTGCCAGCAGGGGCACAGGGCGCGAGCAGTACTTC	NA	NA	TRBV2	TRBJ2-7
CASSLAGSPKGNEQFF	TGTGCCAGCAGCCTAGCGGGATCCCCTAAGGGGAATGAGCAGTTCTTC	TRBD2	few	TRBV2	TRBJ2-1
CASSPPSGFSNEQFF	TGTGCCAGCAGTCCCCCCTCCGGGTTCAGCAATGAGCAGTTCTTC	NA	few	TRBV25-1	TRBJ2-1
CASSSQITGNEQFF	TGTGCCAGCAGCTCTCAAATCACGGGTAATGAGCAGTTCTTC	NA	NA	TRBV11-2	TRBJ2-1
CASRAGTVNEKLFF	TGCGCCAGCAGAGCCGGGACAGTTAATGAAAAACTGTTTTTT	TRBD1	few	TRBV5-1	TRBJ1-4
CASIRRRAGGSDTQYF	TGTGCCAGCATTCGAAGGCGAGCGGGAGGATCGGATACGCAGTATTTT	TRBD2	NA	TRBV2	TRBJ2-3
CASSQPGLAGGSAEFF	TGCGCCAGCAGCCAGCCGGGACTAGCGGGAGGGTCGGCTGAGTTCTTC	TRBD2	NA	TRBV4-1	TRBJ2-1
CASSQHSGANTGELFF	TGCGCCAGCAGCCAGCATAGCGGGGCGAACACCGGGGAGCTGTTTTTT	TRBD2	NA	TRBV4-3	TRBJ2-2
CASSGTGGYNEQFF	TGTGCATCTTCCGGGACAGGGGGATACAATGAGCAGTTCTTC	TRBD1	few	TRBV6-6	TRBJ2-1
CASSPAIYNEQFF	TGTGCCAGCTCACCAGCGATTTACAATGAGCAGTTCTTC	NA	NA	TRBV18	TRBJ2-1
CASSRSTGGGEQFF	TGTGCCAGCAGTCGCTCGACAGGGGGCGGTGAGCAGTTCTTC	TRBD1	few	TRBV28	TRBJ2-1
CASSLRGGGEQFF	TGCGCCAGCAGCTTGAGAGGCGGGGGTGAGCAGTTCTTC	TRBD2	NA	TRBV5-1	TRBJ2-1
CAWSAGLNQPQHF	TGTGCCTGGAGTGCCGGGTTGAATCAGCCCCAGCATTTT	NA	few	TRBV30	TRBJ1-5
CASQMSGSVDTDTQYF	TGTGCCAGCCAAATGAGCGGGAGTGTAGACACAGATACGCAGTATTTT	TRBD2	few	TRBV19	TRBJ2-3
CASSLVGQGARGAF	NA	NA	NA	TRBV11-3	TRBJ1-2